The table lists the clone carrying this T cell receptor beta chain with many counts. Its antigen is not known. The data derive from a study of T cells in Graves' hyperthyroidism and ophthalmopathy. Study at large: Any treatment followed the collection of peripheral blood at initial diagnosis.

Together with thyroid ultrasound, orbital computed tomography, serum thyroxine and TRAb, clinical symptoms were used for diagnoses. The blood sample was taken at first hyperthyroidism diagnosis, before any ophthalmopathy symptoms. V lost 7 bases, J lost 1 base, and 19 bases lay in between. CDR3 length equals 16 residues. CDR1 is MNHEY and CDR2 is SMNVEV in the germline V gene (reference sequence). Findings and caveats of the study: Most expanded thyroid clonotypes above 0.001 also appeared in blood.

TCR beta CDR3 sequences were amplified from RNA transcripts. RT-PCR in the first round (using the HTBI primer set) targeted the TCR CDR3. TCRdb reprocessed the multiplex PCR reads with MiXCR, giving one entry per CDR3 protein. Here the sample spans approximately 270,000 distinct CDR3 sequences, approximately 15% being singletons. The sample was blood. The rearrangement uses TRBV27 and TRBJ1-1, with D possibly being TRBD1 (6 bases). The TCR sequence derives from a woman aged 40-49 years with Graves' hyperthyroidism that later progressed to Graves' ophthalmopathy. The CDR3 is CASNSPGGGANTEAFF. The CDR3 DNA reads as TGTGCCAGCAACTCCCCTGGAGGGGGAGCGAACACTGAAGCTTTCTTT.